This T cell receptor (beta chain) was sequenced in a study of blood T cell repertoires in COVID-19. Study-wide background: Sample material is recorded as cDNA or gDNA derived from T cells, B-cell-depleted T cells, or PBMCs.

The table came from immunoSEQ multiplex PCR; TCRdb's copy has only in-frame clones and leaves some out. The sample consists of about 260,000 clones, roughly 83% of them appearing once. Germline V lookup: CDR1 LGHDT, CDR2 YNNKEL (reference sequence). V dropped 5 bases and J dropped 2; count of bases not matched to a gene: 3. This CDR3 is built from 14 residues. Sequencing used PBMCs or T cells enriched from blood (not recorded which). This chain links TRBV3-1 (or the pseudogene TRBV3-2) with TRBJ2-5; TRBD1 matches at 9 bases. The receptor comes from a woman in her 50s who had recovered from COVID-19. CDR3 nucleotide sequence: TGTGCCAGCAGCGGGGACAGGGATCAAGAGACCCAGTACTTC. Translating gives CASSGDRDQETQYF.